The 14 T cell receptor beta chains in this list originate from one sample, sequenced in a study of cytomegalovirus exposure and HLA in healthy donors (dated by TCRdb to the late 2010s). Libraries were constructed by the immunoSEQ multiplex PCR assay. For the multiplex PCR, a mixture combining 60 forward primers for TCR Vbeta segments and 13 reverse primers for TCR Jbeta segments was used. TCRdb took this table from immuneACCESS and kept in-frame rearrangements with V and J called. Such tables lack part of the clones; where checked against another copy, unresolved V genes explain under half of the gap, and the rest is unexplained. The sample contains under 150,000 clones, 70% to 85% of them found a single time. Approximately 2.6% of the sample is taken by the ten largest. Specimen: PBMCs. The origin of the receptors is a middle-aged man in good health and CMV-seronegative.

This chain links TRBV18 with TRBJ2-2; no clear D gene. The V and J ends lost 2 bases and 2 bases respectively, with 6 bases between them. This CDR3 contains 14 residues. Germline V gene data show CDR1 as KGHSH and CDR2 as LQKENI. The CDR3 protein is CASSPVKNTGELFF. Here the CDR3 DNA reads TGTGCCAGCTCACCAGTTAAAAACACCGGGGAGCTGTTTTTT. Together with reference TRBV18 and TRBJ2-2, the CDR3 gives the full variable domain: NAGVMQNPRHLVRRRGQEARLRCSPMKGHSHVYWYRQLPEEGLKFMVYLQKENIIDESGMPKERFSAEFPKEGPSILRIQQVVRGDSAAYFCASSPVKNTGELFFGEGSRLTVL.

V gene TRBV5-1 combines with J gene TRBJ2-3; TRBD2 matches at 10 bases. CDR3 length: 16 residues. The J segment lost 5 bases and the V segment lost 2 bases, leaving 8 bases of the junction unmatched. CDR1 and CDR2 from the germline V gene are SGHRS and YFSETQ. CDR3: CASSFQSGGAEDTQYF. The CDR3 DNA sequence: TGCGCCAGCAGCTTTCAAAGCGGGGGGGCAGAAGATACGCAGTATTTT.

This clone was detected only a few times. The chain carries TRBV2 and TRBJ2-1, with TRBD1 as a possible D gene (6 bases). Germline V gene lookup returns CDR1 SNHLY and CDR2 FYNNEI. The CDR3 runs to 15 residues. V was shortened by 6 bases and J by 1 base, with 13 bases between the two germline ends. Here the CDR3 DNA reads TGTGCCAGCAGAACGGGCAGGGGATCCTACAATGAGCAGTTCTTC. Protein: CASRTGRGSYNEQFF.

The chain joins TRBV7-9 to TRBJ1-1; D gene ambiguous. The germline V gene encodes CDR1 SEHNR and CDR2 FQNEAQ (reference sequence). Trimming took off 1 base at V and 7 bases at J, with 7 bases between the two ends. This CDR3 is built from 12 residues. The CDR3 spells CASSLVYGEAFF. CDR3 DNA: TGTGCCAGCAGCTTAGTTTACGGTGAAGCTTTCTTT.

The CDR3 loop is CASSPRLAGAYNEQFF. DNA of the CDR3: TGTGCCAGCAGCCCGCGACTAGCGGGGGCCTACAATGAGCAGTTCTTC. The genes are TRBV7-9 and TRBJ2-1, with 12 positions matching TRBD2. Trimming at V came to 5 bases and at J to 2 bases, leaving 4 bases not matched to a gene. Germline-derived CDR1 and CDR2 are SEHNR and FQNEAQ (reference sequence). The CDR3 has 16 amino acids.

The count of this clone is one. This rearrangement joins TRBV7-2 to TRBJ2-7; 8 bases agree with TRBD1. V trimming: 5 bases; J trimming: 2 bases; junction bases outside the gene matches: 2. This CDR3 comprises 13 residues. The germline gives CDR1 SGHTA, CDR2 FQGNSA. Here the CDR3 reads CASSPQGAYEQYF. In DNA form, the CDR3 reads TGTGCCAGCAGCCCACAGGGGGCCTACGAGCAGTACTTC.

The chain couples TRBV5-6 to TRBJ1-2; a possible D gene is TRBD1 (5 bases). Looked up from germline, CDR1 is SGHDT and CDR2 is YYEEEE. Trimming left V 0 bases short and J 1 base short, with 7 bases between. The CDR3 has 14 amino acids. Written as DNA, the CDR3 is TGTGCCAGCAGCTTGGACAGGATTAACTATGGCTACACCTTC. Translating gives CASSLDRINYGYTF.

The chain links TRBV5-5 to TRBJ1-1; the D gene is possibly TRBD1 (6 bases). Germline V lookup: CDR1 SGHKS, CDR2 YYEKEE (reference sequence). V was shortened by 3 bases and J by 1 base, with 19 bases between the two germline ends. CDR3 length equals 17 residues. For the CDR3, the DNA is TGTGCCAGCAGCTCGAAAGGACAGCGCTGGAAGAACACTGAAGCTTTCTTT. Protein: CASSSKGQRWKNTEAFF.

The genes are TRBV11-2 and TRBJ2-5; TRBD1 aligns across 8 bases. The J call is doubtful: the DNA matches TRBJ2-7 better. The CDR3 loop spans 15 amino acids. Germline V gene data show CDR1 as SGHAT and CDR2 as FQNNGV. This chain's CDR3 is CASSLGSGGPYEQYF. The CDR3 region has the DNA TGTGCCAGCAGCTTGGGCTCAGGGGGCCCCTACGAGCAGTACTTC.

The chain is built from TRBV21-1 and TRBJ1-1; the table's D gene call, TRBD1, was not cross checked with the DNA. TRBV21-1 is assigned pseudogene status. The CDR3 runs 13 residues. CDR3 bases: TGTGCCAGCAGCCGACGACAGGAAACCGAAGCTTTCTTT. Protein sequence: CASSRRQETEAFF.

The table lists this clone with a count of one. One end of the junction fails to match germline, which may point to a read error. The rearrangement uses TRBV30 and TRBJ2-7, with D maybe TRBD2 (5 bases). Germline CDR1 GTSNPN, CDR2 SVGIG (reference sequence). There are 13 residues in the CDR3. CDR3 nucleotide sequence: TGTGCGTGGACCCGGGGTAGGCCCCACGAGCAGTACTTC. This sequence encodes CAWTRGRPHEQYF.

V usage is TRBV6-6 and J usage is TRBJ1-1; 7 bases are a match to TRBD1. V shed 5 bases and J 11 bases; nucleotides not matched to a gene: 11. Germline CDR1 and CDR2: MNHNY and SVGAGI (reference sequence). The CDR3 spans 13 residues. DNA for the CDR3: TGTGCCAGCAGTCCCGGACTCGACAGGGCTGCTTTCTTT. It encodes CASSPGLDRAAFF.

The chain recombines TRBV7-6 with TRBJ2-2; 8 nucleotides agree with TRBD1. The germline CDR1 and CDR2 sequences are SGHVS and FNYEAQ. This CDR3 is built from 16 residues. The junction had 9 bases not matched to a gene; V was cut back by 4 bases and J by 5 bases. CDR3 in amino acids: CASSSHRDRPTGELFF. CDR3 nucleotide sequence: TGTGCCAGCAGCTCTCATAGGGACAGGCCTACCGGGGAGCTGTTTTTT.

The chain combines TRBV9 with TRBJ2-1, with 9 bases matching TRBD2. The CDR3 is 15 amino acids. Germline lookup yields CDR1 SGDLS and CDR2 YYNGEE. V dropped 0 bases and J dropped 4; count of bases not matched to a gene: 2. CDR3 sequence (DNA): TGTGCCAGCAGCGTAGGTGCGGGGGGGTACAATGAGCAGTTCTTC. It encodes CASSVGAGGYNEQFF.